Following are 32 T cell receptor beta chains from one sample sequenced in a study of blood T cell repertoires in COVID-19. Measured with immunoSEQ multiplex PCR; TCRdb has only the in-frame clones, and not every one. The repertoire holds about 270,000 clones, with more than 85% as singletons. Sequences were obtained from peripheral blood. The source is a person under 30 with COVID-19, enrolled during active disease.

V is TRBV7-8 and J is TRBJ2-2, with D perhaps matching TRBD2 (5 bases). The CDR3 has 15 amino acids. Trimming took 0 bases from V and 0 from J, leaving 5 bases between them. Germline V CDR1 and CDR2: SGHVS, FQNEAQ. Here the CDR3 DNA reads TGTGCCAGCAGCTTAGCGGGAGCGAACACCGGGGAGCTGTTTTTT. Amino acid sequence: CASSLAGANTGELFF.

This chain uses TRBV2 with TRBJ1-5; D is possibly TRBD1 (5 bases). CDR3 size: 15 residues. Trimming stripped 6 bases from V and 1 base from J, with 13 bases between. Germline V gene sequence: CDR1 SNHLY, CDR2 FYNNEI. The DNA for the CDR3 is TGTGCCAGCAGCAAGGGAGGGGTGAGCAATCAGCCCCAGCATTTT. It is translated as CASSKGGVSNQPQHF.

The V and J genes are TRBV5-6 and TRBJ2-7; 7 bases match TRBD2. J lost 5 bases, V lost 1 base, and 6 bases had no gene match. This CDR3 has 14 amino acids. Germline CDR1 and CDR2: SGHDT and YYEEEE. The CDR3 DNA is TGTGCCAGCAGCTTGTCCGGGGGGATAAACGAGCAGTACTTC. Translation: CASSLSGGINEQYF.

The chain's CDR3 is CASSYPGQGAHEQYF. CDR3 in DNA: TGTGCCAGCAGTTACCCGGGACAGGGGGCACACGAGCAGTACTTC. The V and J genes are TRBV6-2 or TRBV6-3 and TRBJ2-7; 12 nucleotides align to TRBD1. Trimming cost V 2 bases and J 5 bases; bases outside gene matches: 4. The CDR3 contains 15 residues. Germline V lookup: CDR1 MNHEY, CDR2 SVGEGT.

The rearrangement links TRBV3-1 (or the pseudogene TRBV3-2) to TRBJ2-6, with 9 bases fitting TRBD2. Trimming at V came to 4 bases and at J to 0 bases, leaving 10 bases not matched to a gene. The V gene's germline CDR1 is LGHDT and CDR2 YNNKEL (reference sequence). This CDR3 region has 19 residues. CDR3 DNA sequence: TGTGCCAGCAGCCCTAATGGACTAGCGTTGCTCTCTGGGGCCAACGTCCTGACTTTC. This codes for CASSPNGLALLSGANVLTF.

The rearrangement links TRBV5-8 to TRBJ2-5; the match to TRBD1 covers 9 bases. The J segment lost 6 bases and the V segment lost 4 bases, leaving 10 bases of the junction unmatched. This CDR3 is 15 amino acids long. Germline CDR1 and CDR2: SGHTS and YDEGEE. The CDR3 sequence is CASSPGTGLVQTQYF. The CDR3 nucleotides read TGTGCCAGCAGCCCAGGGACAGGGTTAGTGCAGACCCAGTACTTC.

This clone was counted once. The V gene is TRBV5-1, the J gene TRBJ1-5; possibly TRBD1 for D (5 bases). This CDR3 region has 17 residues. Deletions cut 0 bases from V and 1 base from J, with 14 bases between. The V gene's germline CDR1 is SGHRS and CDR2 YFSETQ. CDR3 protein: CASSLAGQLRSNQPQHF. The CDR3 nucleotides read TGCGCCAGCAGCTTGGCAGGGCAGTTAAGAAGCAATCAGCCCCAGCATTTT.

The rearrangement uses TRBV28 and TRBJ2-3, with D tentatively TRBD2 (5 bases). CDR3 length: 13 residues. V lost 3 bases and J lost 6, with 10 bases in between. The germline V gene has CDR1 MDHEN and CDR2 SYDVKM. The CDR3 coding sequence is TGTGCCAGCAGTTTCGGCCCGGGGGATACGCAGTATTTT. This encodes CASSFGPGDTQYF.

The V and J genes are TRBV6-5 and TRBJ2-1; 10 bases line up with TRBD2. Per the germline V gene, CDR1 is MNHEY and CDR2 is SVGAGI. Trimming removed 4 bases from V and 9 bases from J; junction bases left unmatched: 9. The CDR3 spans 15 residues. In nucleotides, the CDR3 is TGTGCCAGCAGTTTGGGGACTAGCGCGCAAGGTGAGCAGTTCTTC. As protein: CASSLGTSAQGEQFF.

The chain links TRBV9 to TRBJ2-1; TRBD2 aligns across 9 bases. J gave up 4 bases and V 4 bases, and 9 bases lay outside the gene matches. Germline CDR1 reads SGDLS; CDR2 reads YYNGEE. The length of the CDR3 is 16 residues. The CDR3 region has the DNA TGTGCCAGCAGCCCCCCCTCTAGCGGGATATACAATGAGCAGTTCTTC. It yields the protein CASSPPSSGIYNEQFF.

The chain is built from TRBV19 and TRBJ2-7, with 8 positions matching TRBD1. V dropped 7 bases and J dropped 5; count of bases not matched to a gene: 7. CDR3 length: 13 residues. CDR1 is LNHDA, CDR2 SQIVND, per germline (reference sequence). This CDR3 reads CASTAGGSNEQYF. The DNA of the CDR3 is TGTGCCAGTACCGCAGGGGGCTCTAACGAGCAGTACTTC.

The rearrangement joins TRBV7-8 to TRBJ2-7; D is unresolved. Germline assignment: CDR1 SGHVS and CDR2 FQNEAQ. Between the trimmed V and J ends, which lost 1 base and 2 bases, there was a span of 9 bases. This CDR3 region has 14 residues. CDR3 sequence: CASSLESNPYEQYF. CDR3 nucleotide sequence: TGTGCCAGCAGCTTAGAATCTAACCCCTACGAGCAGTACTTC.

The chain carries TRBV13 and TRBJ1-2; D call uncertain. CDR3 length: 18 amino acids. CDR1 and CDR2 from the germline V gene are PRHDT and FYEKMQ (reference sequence). Trimming left V 3 bases short and J 4 bases short, with 24 bases between. CDR3 sequence reads: CASSFQLGYGSLIYGYTF. CDR3 DNA sequence: TGTGCCAGCAGCTTCCAATTGGGATACGGGAGTCTCATCTATGGCTACACCTTC.

The chain has TRBV7-9 and TRBJ1-5, with D hard to call. Trimming left V 3 bases short and J 9 bases short, with 12 bases between. CDR1 and CDR2 (germline): SEHNR, FQNEAQ (reference sequence). The CDR3 length is 13 residues. CDR3 coding DNA: TGTGCCAGCAGCTTTGGAGGGAAAGGGCCCCAGCATTTT. It encodes CASSFGGKGPQHF.

This chain connects TRBV4-1 to TRBJ2-4, with 11 bases aligning to TRBD2. CDR1 is MGHRA, CDR2 YSYEKL, per germline. V shed 3 bases and J 0 bases; nucleotides not matched to a gene: 10. The CDR3 length is 19 residues. As DNA, the CDR3 is TGCGCCAGCAGCCACCAACTAGCGGGAGTCCTTTTAGCCAAAAACATTCAGTACTTC. Its protein is CASSHQLAGVLLAKNIQYF.

The chain is built from TRBV29-1 and TRBJ2-3, with TRBD1 identical over 8 bases. Germline CDR1 reads SQVTM; CDR2 reads ANQGSEA. This CDR3 contains 16 residues. V lost 1 base and J lost 4; bases outside the gene matches: 10. The CDR3 DNA reads TGCAGCGTTGAAGGTGGAGCCAGGGGGCTTGCAGATACGCAGTATTTT. It is translated as CSVEGGARGLADTQYF.

CDR3 sequence: CASSESYEQYF. As DNA, the CDR3 is TGTGCCAGCAGTGAGAGTTACGAGCAGTACTTC. The chain recombines TRBV25-1 with TRBJ2-7; D not resolved. Germline assignment: CDR1 MGHDK and CDR2 SYGVNS. Trimming took off 3 bases at V and 4 bases at J, with 4 bases between the two ends. The CDR3 is 11 residues long.

V gene TRBV9 combines with J gene TRBJ2-2; TRBD2 aligns across 8 bases. The germline V gene encodes CDR1 SGDLS and CDR2 YYNGEE. This CDR3 spans 16 amino acids. V trimming: 2 bases; J trimming: 4 bases; junction bases outside the gene matches: 7. CDR3 region: CASSVEAGVGTGELFF. In nucleotides, the CDR3 is TGTGCCAGCAGCGTGGAAGCGGGAGTTGGCACCGGGGAGCTGTTTTTT. Supplemented by reference TRBV9 and TRBJ2-2, the full variable domain reads DSGVTQTPKHLITATGQRVTLRCSPRSGDLSVYWYQQSLDQGLQFLIQYYNGEERAKGNILERFSAQQFPDLHSELNLSSLELGDSALYFCASSVEAGVGTGELFFGEGSRLTVL.

The genes are TRBV6-5 and TRBJ2-7; D perhaps matches TRBD1 (6 bases). CDR1 and CDR2 from the germline V gene are MNHEY and SVGAGI. Deletions cut 6 bases from V and 6 bases from J, with 18 bases between. The CDR3 covers 14 residues. The DNA for the CDR3 is TGTGCCAGCAGCGTAAAATTAACAGGGTCCGAGCAGTACTTC. It yields the protein CASSVKLTGSEQYF.

The chain carries TRBV19 and TRBJ1-1; D perhaps matches TRBD1 (6 bases). Germline loops: CDR1 LNHDA, CDR2 SQIVND (reference sequence). V lost 3 bases, J lost 5 bases, and 13 bases lay in between. The CDR3 is 14 amino acids. The CDR3 bases are TGTGCCAGTAGTATTAACCAGGGGTCAACTGAAGCTTTCTTT. Amino acids: CASSINQGSTEAFF.

This chain links TRBV5-6 with TRBJ2-7; D ambiguous. CDR1 and CDR2 (germline): SGHDT, YYEEEE. V lost 4 bases and J lost 3, with 5 bases in between. The length of the CDR3 is 11 residues. This CDR3 reads CASSTNYEQYF. The CDR3 nucleotides are TGTGCCAGCAGCACTAACTACGAGCAGTACTTC.

The V gene is TRBV5-1, the J gene TRBJ2-7; D might be TRBD1 (6 bases). Trimming stripped 5 bases from V and 4 bases from J, with 13 bases between. Germline-derived CDR1 and CDR2 are SGHRS and YFSETQ. The CDR3 covers 13 residues. The CDR3 here is CASRTDRTYEQYF. The CDR3 nucleotides are TGCGCCAGCAGAACGGACAGAACTTACGAGCAGTACTTC. Looking up the rest from reference TRBV5-1 and TRBJ2-7 gives the full variable domain: KAGVTQTPRYLIKTRGQQVTLSCSPISGHRSVSWYQQTPGQGLQFLFEYFSETQRNKGNFPGRFSGRQFSNSRSEMNVSTLELGDSALYLCASRTDRTYEQYFGPGTRLTVT.

This chain joins TRBV19 and TRBJ1-1; D uncertain. Germline CDR1 and CDR2: LNHDA and SQIVND (reference sequence). With 5 bases removed from V and 4 bases from J, the gap between germline ends came to 14 bases. This CDR3 comprises 14 residues. Written as DNA, the CDR3 is TGTGCCAGTAGTTTCGCGTCTAGGAGCACTGAAGCTTTCTTT. This codes for CASSFASRSTEAFF.

The chain joins TRBV9 to TRBJ2-2; the match to TRBD1 covers 9 bases. The V and J ends lost 2 bases and 6 bases, in that order; junction bases with no gene match: 5. Germline assignment: CDR1 SGDLS and CDR2 YYNGEE. The CDR3 length is 15 residues. The CDR3 here is CASSVRDRDAGELFF. The CDR3 nucleotides read TGTGCCAGCAGCGTCCGGGACAGGGACGCCGGGGAGCTGTTTTTT.

This sequence joins TRBV6-1 and TRBJ2-4, with D perhaps TRBD2 (5 bases). The CDR3 extends over 14 amino acids. Trimming shortened V by 3 bases and J by 10 bases, and 16 bases separated the two germline ends. From germline, CDR1 is MNHNS and CDR2 SASEGT. CDR3 region: CASSDELGRQIQYF. The CDR3 region has the DNA TGTGCCAGCAGTGACGAACTAGGTCGGCAGATTCAGTACTTC.

This chain uses TRBV7-8 with TRBJ2-1, with 7 bases fitting TRBD2. CDR1 SGHVS and CDR2 FQNEAQ come from the germline V gene. V was clipped by 2 bases and J by 3 bases; unmatched bases: 1. The CDR3 is 14 amino acids. This CDR3 reads CASSLLAGYNEQFF. CDR3 coding DNA: TGTGCCAGCAGCTTATTAGCGGGCTACAATGAGCAGTTCTTC.

Of note for this clone: In the same sample, other DNA sequences code for this CDR3. The V gene is TRBV9, the J gene TRBJ2-3; no clear D. The germline CDR1 and CDR2 sequences are SGDLS and YYNGEE. There are 14 residues in the CDR3. Trimming left V 0 bases short and J 3 bases short, with 8 bases between. CDR3 residues: CASSVVAQTDTQYF. The CDR3 bases are TGTGCCAGCAGCGTAGTAGCCCAGACAGATACGCAGTATTTT.

The rearrangement uses TRBV7-2 and TRBJ2-7; 16 positions match TRBD2. V was pared by 5 bases and J by 4 bases, with 11 bases of the junction left unmatched. The CDR3 loop spans 18 amino acids. Germline CDR1 and CDR2: SGHTA and FQGNSA. The chain's CDR3 is CASSPGGLAGGPKYEQYF. The DNA of the CDR3 is TGTGCCAGCAGCCCCGGGGGACTAGCGGGAGGGCCTAAGTACGAGCAGTACTTC.

The gene calls are TRBV7-9 and TRBJ1-2, with 7 bases lining up with TRBD1. Germline loops: CDR1 SEHNR, CDR2 FQNEAQ (reference sequence). Trimming took 5 bases from V and 4 from J; bases not matched to a gene: 4. The CDR3 runs to 13 residues. The CDR3 DNA follows: TGTGCCAGCAGCAGGACAGGTGGCTATGGCTACACCTTC. This translates into CASSRTGGYGYTF.

J is TRBJ2-7 and V is TRBV3-1 (or the pseudogene TRBV3-2); possible D gene TRBD2, 7 bases. The CDR3 has 13 residues. V lost 3 bases and J lost 6, with 12 bases in between. CDR1 is LGHDT and CDR2 is YNNKEL in the germline V gene (reference sequence). The CDR3 coding sequence is TGTGCCAGCAGCCAGACAAGGGGGGGCGAGCAGTACTTC. It specifies CASSQTRGGEQYF.

V is TRBV7-5 and J is TRBJ2-2; the D call of TRBD1 is as the table states it, not checked on the DNA. TRBV7-5 is recorded as a pseudogene. There are 15 residues in the CDR3. In DNA form, the CDR3 reads TGTGCCAGAAGCTTGGAGGACAGCCCCACCGGGGAGCTGTTTTTT. It is translated as CARSLEDSPTGELFF.

This chain joins TRBV7-9 and TRBJ2-7; D might be TRBD2 (6 bases). There are 18 residues in the CDR3. The germline V gene has CDR1 SEHNR and CDR2 FQNEAQ (reference sequence). Trimming shortened V by 5 bases and J by 5 bases, and 28 bases separated the two germline ends. The CDR3 DNA is TGTGCCAGCAGCCCAAGGGCCGCGGCTAGCGAGTCGAGGGACGAGCAGTACTTC. Residues: CASSPRAAASESRDEQYF.